The text below deals with one TCR beta chain. This clonotype has just a few counts. Its antigen is currently not known. No base qualities exist here, and no much larger clone lies one base off it. The listed sequencing device is Illumina HiSeq 2500. TCR beta libraries were prepared by quantitative 5'-RACE with molecular barcodes. Under the source paper's analysis protocol: Disease-linked TCR variants were identified with a new computational method built on a probabilistic model of VDJ rearrangement. TCRdb handled the public reads itself, with Q25 trimming in fastp and clone calling in MiXCR, and kept productive beta chains. Each CDR3 protein appears once, grouped with its most common genes and DNA. Here the V and J calls rest on TCRdb's processing, not on the authors' analysis. Present in this sample are roughly 240,000 distinct CDR3 sequences, 32% of which were seen just once. The top ten clones comprise 4% to 5.5% of the sample.

The data are from a study of CD8 T cells in ankylosing spondylitis (dated by TCRdb to 2016 to 2017). In the study overall: T cell receptor beta repertoires were profiled in healthy donors and ankylosing spondylitis patients so that disease-linked TCR variants could be found. The full study cohort was made up of about two dozen ankylosing spondylitis patients and 108 healthy donors. Peripheral blood was sampled, and synovial fluid was also collected from ankylosing spondylitis patients.

General findings and caveats noted by the study authors: A TCR beta motif made up of fewer than 10 highly homologous amino acid variants appeared to be characteristic of blood from ankylosing spondylitis patients. Some TCR beta motif variants had previously been reported in synovial fluid and blood of reactive arthritis patients, which suggested common disease-initiation mechanisms. The disease-linked clones were reported as significantly enriched in matched synovial fluid samples from ankylosing spondylitis patients. The disease-linked clones showed a CD8+ phenotype and occurred at relatively low frequencies in peripheral blood.

Trimming removed 6 bases from V and 0 bases from J, leaving 13 bases between the germline ends. Reading from cysteine to phenylalanine, the CDR3 counts 15 amino acids. CDR3 DNA only is kept here, 45 bases in frame from base 1. Specimen: blood, either unsorted or a sorted T cell fraction (not recorded which). The sequence was obtained from a male donor with ankylosing spondylitis or in good health (not recorded which). This chain is built from TRBV12-3 or TRBV12-4 and TRBJ2-3; the D call is tentative, TRBD1 or TRBD2, as each matches 7 bases. The DNA is as follows: TGTGCCAGCAGACCAGGGGGGGATAGCACAGATACGCAGTATTTT. It codes for CASRPGGDSTDTQYF.